This T cell receptor (beta chain) was recorded in a study of CD8 T cells in Susac syndrome. Trimming took 0 bases from V and 0 from J; bases not matched to a gene: 8. Germline assignment: CDR1 SGHAT and CDR2 FQNNGV. The CDR3 consists of 17 residues. RNA, at about 0.45 to 1 ug, was reverse transcribed with random hexamers. TCRdb redid the calling of the immunoSEQ multiplex PCR reads with MiXCR, one entry per CDR3 protein. This table holds approximately 110,000 distinct CDR3 sequences, 85% to 95% found once. V usage is TRBV11-2 and J usage is TRBJ2-7, with TRBD2 matching over 7 bases. The clonotype comes from a human donor with multiple sclerosis. The sample taken for sequencing was CD8+ T cells from PBMCs. The DNA for the CDR3 is TGTGCCAGCAGCTTAGATAGTACTTCGGGGGGCTCCTACGAGCAGTACTTC. Amino acids: CASSLDSTSGGSYEQYF.